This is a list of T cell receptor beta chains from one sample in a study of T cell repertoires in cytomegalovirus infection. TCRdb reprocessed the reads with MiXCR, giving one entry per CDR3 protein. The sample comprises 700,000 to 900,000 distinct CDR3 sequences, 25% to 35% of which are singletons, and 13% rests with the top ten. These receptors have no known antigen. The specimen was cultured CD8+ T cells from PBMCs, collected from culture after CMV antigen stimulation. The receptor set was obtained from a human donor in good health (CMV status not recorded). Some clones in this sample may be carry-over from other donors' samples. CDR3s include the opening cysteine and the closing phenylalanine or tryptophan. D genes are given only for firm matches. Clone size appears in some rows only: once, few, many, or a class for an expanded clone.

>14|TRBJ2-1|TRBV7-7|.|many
CASSPSSTGGEQFF
TGTGCTAGCAGCCCCTCATCGACGGGGGGCGAGCAGTTCTTC
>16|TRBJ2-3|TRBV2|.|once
CASILTPVKETDTQYF
TGTGCCAGCATCCTGACCCCGGTGAAGGAAACAGATACGCAGTATTTT
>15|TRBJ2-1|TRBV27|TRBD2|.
CASSLSSGVNNEQFF
TGTGCCAGCAGTTTATCTAGCGGGGTTAACAATGAGCAGTTCTTC
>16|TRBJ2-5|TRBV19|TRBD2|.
CASSTARSGGQETQYF
TGTGCCAGTAGTACTGCTCGTAGCGGGGGGCAAGAGACCCAGTACTTC
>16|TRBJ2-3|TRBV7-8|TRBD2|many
CASSLELAGPTDTQYF
TGTGCCAGCAGCTTAGAGCTAGCGGGGCCCACAGATACGCAGTATTTT
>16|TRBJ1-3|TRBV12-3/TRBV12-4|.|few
CASSFGVPSSGNTIYF
TGTGCCAGCAGTTTTGGGGTTCCCAGCTCTGGAAACACCATATATTTT
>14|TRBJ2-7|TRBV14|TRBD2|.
CASSNSGGPYEQYF
TGTGCCAGCAGCAATAGCGGGGGGCCCTACGAGCAGTACTTC
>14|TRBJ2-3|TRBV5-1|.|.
CASSQYAGTDTQYF
TGCGCCAGCAGCCAGTACGCCGGCACAGATACGCAGTATTTT
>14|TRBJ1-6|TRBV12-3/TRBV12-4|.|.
CASSLQQGVSPLHF
TGTGCCAGCAGTTTACAACAGGGCGTCTCACCCCTCCACTTT
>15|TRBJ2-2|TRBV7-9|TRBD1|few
CASSSRDRYPGELFF
TGTGCCAGCAGCTCACGGGACAGGTATCCCGGGGAGCTGTTTTTT
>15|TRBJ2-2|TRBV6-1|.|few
CASSVPRSNTGELFF
TGTGCCAGCAGTGTTCCCAGATCGAACACCGGGGAGCTGTTTTTT
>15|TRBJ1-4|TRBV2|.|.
CASKQSSSLNEKLFF
TGTGCCAGCAAACAGTCTTCCTCTCTTAATGAAAAACTGTTTTTT
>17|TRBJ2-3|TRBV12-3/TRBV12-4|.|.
CASSLALSAGAEDTQYF
TGTGCCAGCAGTTTAGCTCTCTCGGCAGGGGCCGAAGATACGCAGTATTTT
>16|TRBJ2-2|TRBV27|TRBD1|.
CASSSRQGGNTGELFF
TGTGCCAGCAGTTCCCGACAGGGGGGGAACACCGGGGAGCTGTTTTTT
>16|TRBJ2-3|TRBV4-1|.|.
CASSHPRAGGTDTQYF
TGCGCCAGCAGCCACCCTCGCGCAGGCGGCACAGATACGCAGTATTTT
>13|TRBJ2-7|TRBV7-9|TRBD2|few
CASRGVPLYEQYF
TGTGCCAGTCGGGGGGTTCCCCTCTACGAGCAGTACTTC
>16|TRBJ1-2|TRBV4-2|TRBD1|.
CASSQPSTGGGYGYTF
TGTGCCAGCAGCCAACCTTCGACAGGGGGCGGCTATGGCTACACCTTC
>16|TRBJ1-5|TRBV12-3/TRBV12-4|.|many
CASSPRGGDSNQPQHF
TGTGCCAGCAGTCCGCGGGGGGGGGACAGCAATCAGCCCCAGCATTTT
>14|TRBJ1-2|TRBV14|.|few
CASSPSDRPYGYTF
TGTGCCAGCAGTCCTTCTGACAGACCCTATGGCTACACCTTC
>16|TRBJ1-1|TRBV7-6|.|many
CASSLALGGEGTEAFF
TGTGCCAGCAGCTTAGCGTTAGGGGGTGAGGGCACTGAAGCTTTCTTT
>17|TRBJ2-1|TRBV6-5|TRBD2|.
CASSYSLAGALGNEQFF
TGTGCCAGCAGTTACTCCTTGGCGGGAGCTTTGGGCAATGAGCAGTTCTTC
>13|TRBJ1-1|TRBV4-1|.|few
CASSPEMTAEAFF
TGCGCCAGCAGCCCGGAAATGACCGCTGAAGCTTTCTTT
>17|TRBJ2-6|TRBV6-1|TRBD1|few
CASLFRDRVSGANVLTF
TGTGCCAGCCTCTTCCGGGACAGGGTCTCTGGGGCCAACGTCCTGACTTTC
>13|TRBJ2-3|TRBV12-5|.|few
CASGLAPIDTQYF
TGTGCTAGTGGTTTGGCCCCAATAGATACGCAGTATTTT
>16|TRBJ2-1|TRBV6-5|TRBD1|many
CASSQRGTGRNNEQFF
TGTGCCAGCAGCCAGAGGGGGACAGGGCGCAACAATGAGCAGTTCTTC
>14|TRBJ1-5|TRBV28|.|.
CASIKHRAGQPQHF
TGTGCCAGCATCAAACATAGGGCGGGACAGCCCCAGCATTTT
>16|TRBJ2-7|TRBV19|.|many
CASSMHPAVGSYEQYF
TGTGCCAGTAGTATGCACCCTGCGGTGGGCTCCTACGAGCAGTACTTC
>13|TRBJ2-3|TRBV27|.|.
CASGVVRTDTQYF
TGTGCCAGTGGGGTCGTCCGCACAGATACGCAGTATTTT
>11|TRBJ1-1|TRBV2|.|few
CASNGGMAAFF
TGTGCCAGCAACGGAGGTATGGCGGCTTTCTTT
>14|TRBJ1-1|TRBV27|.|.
CASSQPTQATEAFF
TGTGCCAGCAGCCAACCTACACAGGCCACGGAAGCTTTCTTT
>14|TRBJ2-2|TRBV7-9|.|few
CASSPGWGTGELFF
TGTGCCAGCAGTCCCGGATGGGGTACCGGGGAGCTGTTTTTT
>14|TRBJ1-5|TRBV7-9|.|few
CASSKTDSNQPQHF
TGTGCCAGCAGTAAGACAGATAGCAATCAGCCCCAGCATTTT
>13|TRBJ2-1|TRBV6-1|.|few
CASSEFPGNEQFF
TGTGCCAGCAGTGAATTCCCGGGCAATGAGCAGTTCTTC
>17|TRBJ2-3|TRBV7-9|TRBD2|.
CATVGASGFPSTDTQYF
TGTGCCACCGTCGGGGCTAGCGGATTCCCTAGCACAGATACGCAGTATTTT
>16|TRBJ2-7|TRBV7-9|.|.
CASSYPLGEKFYEQYF
TGTGCCAGCAGCTACCCTCTGGGAGAAAAATTCTACGAGCAGTACTTC
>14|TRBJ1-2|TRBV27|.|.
CASSINRVFGGYTF
TGTGCCAGCAGCATCAACAGGGTATTCGGGGGCTACACCTTC
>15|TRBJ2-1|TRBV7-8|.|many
CASSLNPGELIEQFF
TGTGCCAGCAGCTTAAACCCGGGGGAGCTGATTGAGCAGTTCTTC
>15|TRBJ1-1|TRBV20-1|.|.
CSARDRGRGGTEAFF
TGCAGTGCTAGAGATCGGGGGAGGGGTGGGACTGAAGCTTTCTTT
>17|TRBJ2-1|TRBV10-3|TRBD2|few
CAMGLAGGTSSYNEQFF
TGTGCCATGGGACTAGCGGGGGGGACGAGCTCCTACAATGAGCAGTTCTTC
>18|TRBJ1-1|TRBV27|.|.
CASSASREDITRGTEAFF
TGTGCCAGCAGTGCCTCCCGGGAGGATATCACACGAGGCACTGAAGCTTTCTTT
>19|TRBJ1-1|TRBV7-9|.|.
CASSSLSGAGPARSTEAFF
TGTGCCAGCAGCTCCCTCTCTGGGGCAGGGCCTGCTCGGAGCACTGAAGCTTTCTTT
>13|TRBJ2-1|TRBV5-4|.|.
CASSGGTVKEQFF
TGTGCCAGCAGCGGCGGGACAGTTAAGGAGCAGTTCTTC
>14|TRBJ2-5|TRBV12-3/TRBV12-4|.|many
CASSLSWGTETQYF
TGTGCCAGCAGTTTAAGTTGGGGGACGGAGACCCAGTACTTC
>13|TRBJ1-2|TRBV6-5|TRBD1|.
CASRGRGGYGYTF
TGTGCCAGCAGAGGCAGGGGGGGCTATGGCTACACCTTC
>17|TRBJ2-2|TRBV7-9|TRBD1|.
CASSDRDRGQASGELFF
TGTGCCAGCAGCGACCGCGACAGGGGGCAGGCTTCCGGGGAGCTGTTTTTT
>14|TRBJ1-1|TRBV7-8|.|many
CASNPGNWGTEAFF
TGTGCCAGCAACCCCGGGAATTGGGGCACTGAAGCTTTCTTT
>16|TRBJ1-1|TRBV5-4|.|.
CASSLGEGLANTEAFF
TGTGCCAGCAGCTTGGGGGAGGGTCTCGCCAACACTGAAGCTTTCTTT
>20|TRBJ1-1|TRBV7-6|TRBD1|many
CASSFYPGQGGSRGRTEAFF
TGTGCCAGCAGCTTTTATCCCGGACAGGGAGGATCCCGGGGGCGCACTGAAGCTTTCTTT
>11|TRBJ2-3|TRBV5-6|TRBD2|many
CASSRGGTQYF
TGTGCCAGCAGCCGGGGGGGAACGCAGTATTTT
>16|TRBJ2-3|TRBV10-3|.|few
CAISDLLRGSTDTQYF
TGTGCCATCAGTGATCTTCTACGGGGAAGCACAGATACGCAGTATTTT
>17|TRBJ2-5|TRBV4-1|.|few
CASSQDSRDGPEETQYF
TGCGCCAGCAGCCAAGACAGCCGGGACGGACCCGAAGAGACCCAGTACTTC
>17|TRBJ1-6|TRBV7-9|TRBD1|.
CASRSKGGPYVDSPLHF
TGTGCCAGCAGATCCAAAGGGGGCCCCTATGTGGATTCACCCCTCCACTTT
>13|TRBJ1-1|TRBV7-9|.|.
CASSLEVTLEAFF
TGTGCCAGCAGCTTAGAGGTAACACTTGAAGCTTTCTTT